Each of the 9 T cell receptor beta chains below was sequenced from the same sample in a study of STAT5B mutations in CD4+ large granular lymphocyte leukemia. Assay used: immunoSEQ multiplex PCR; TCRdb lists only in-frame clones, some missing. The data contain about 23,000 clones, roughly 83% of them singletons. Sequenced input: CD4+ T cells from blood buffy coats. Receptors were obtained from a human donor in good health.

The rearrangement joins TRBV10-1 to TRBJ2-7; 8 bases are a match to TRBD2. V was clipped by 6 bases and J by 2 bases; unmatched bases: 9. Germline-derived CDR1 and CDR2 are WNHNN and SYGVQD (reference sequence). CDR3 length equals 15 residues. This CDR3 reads CASRAGLAPTYEQYF. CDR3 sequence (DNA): TGCGCCAGCAGAGCTGGACTAGCTCCTACCTACGAGCAGTACTTC.

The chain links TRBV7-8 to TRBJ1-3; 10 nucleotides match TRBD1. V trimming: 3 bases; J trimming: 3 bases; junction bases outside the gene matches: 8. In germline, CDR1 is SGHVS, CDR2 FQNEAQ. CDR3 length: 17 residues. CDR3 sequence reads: CASSFRSGTGVGNTIYF. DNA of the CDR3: TGTGCCAGCAGCTTTAGATCCGGGACAGGGGTTGGAAACACCATATATTTT.

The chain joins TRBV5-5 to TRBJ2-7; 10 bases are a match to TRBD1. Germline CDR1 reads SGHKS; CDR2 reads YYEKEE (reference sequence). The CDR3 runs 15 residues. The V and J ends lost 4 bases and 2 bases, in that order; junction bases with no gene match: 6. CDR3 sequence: CASSRQTGGPYEQYF. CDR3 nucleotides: TGTGCCAGCAGCCGCCAGACAGGGGGCCCCTACGAGCAGTACTTC.

The CDR3 region has the DNA TGTGCCAGCACCCTGAGGGGGTCTGGGGCCAACGTCCTGACTTTC. Amino acid sequence: CASTLRGSGANVLTF. V is TRBV28 and J is TRBJ2-6; D may be TRBD1 (6 bases). There are 15 residues in the CDR3. Germline assignment: CDR1 MDHEN and CDR2 SYDVKM. Trimming took 7 bases from V and 1 from J, leaving 11 bases between them.

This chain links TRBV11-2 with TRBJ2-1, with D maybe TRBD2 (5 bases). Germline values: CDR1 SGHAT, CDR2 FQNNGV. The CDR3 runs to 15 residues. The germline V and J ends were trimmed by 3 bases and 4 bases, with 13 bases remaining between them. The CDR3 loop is CASSFSGLGYNEQFF. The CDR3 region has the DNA TGTGCCAGCAGCTTCTCAGGACTGGGATACAATGAGCAGTTCTTC.

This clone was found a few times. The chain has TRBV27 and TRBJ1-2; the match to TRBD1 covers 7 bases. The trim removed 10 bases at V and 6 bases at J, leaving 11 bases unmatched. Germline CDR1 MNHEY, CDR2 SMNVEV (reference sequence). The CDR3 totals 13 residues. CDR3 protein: CATSPLQGDGYTF. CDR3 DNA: TGTGCCACCTCACCGCTTCAGGGGGATGGCTACACCTTC.

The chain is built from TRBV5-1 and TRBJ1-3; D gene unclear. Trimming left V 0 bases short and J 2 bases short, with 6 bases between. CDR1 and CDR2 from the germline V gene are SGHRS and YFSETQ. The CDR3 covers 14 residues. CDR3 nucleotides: TGCGCCAGCAGCTTGGATACTCCTGGAAACACCATATATTTT. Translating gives CASSLDTPGNTIYF.

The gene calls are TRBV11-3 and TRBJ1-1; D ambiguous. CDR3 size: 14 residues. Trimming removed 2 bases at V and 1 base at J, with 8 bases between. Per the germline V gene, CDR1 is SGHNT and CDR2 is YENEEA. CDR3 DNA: TGTGCCAGCAGCTTATCCTTCGGGAACACTGAAGCTTTCTTT. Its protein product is CASSLSFGNTEAFF.

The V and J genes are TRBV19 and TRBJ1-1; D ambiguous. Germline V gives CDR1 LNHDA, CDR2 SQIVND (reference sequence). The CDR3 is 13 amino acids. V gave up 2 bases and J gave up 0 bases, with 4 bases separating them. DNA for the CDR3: TGTGCCAGTAGTATATCAGTGAACACTGAAGCTTTCTTT. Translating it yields CASSISVNTEAFF.